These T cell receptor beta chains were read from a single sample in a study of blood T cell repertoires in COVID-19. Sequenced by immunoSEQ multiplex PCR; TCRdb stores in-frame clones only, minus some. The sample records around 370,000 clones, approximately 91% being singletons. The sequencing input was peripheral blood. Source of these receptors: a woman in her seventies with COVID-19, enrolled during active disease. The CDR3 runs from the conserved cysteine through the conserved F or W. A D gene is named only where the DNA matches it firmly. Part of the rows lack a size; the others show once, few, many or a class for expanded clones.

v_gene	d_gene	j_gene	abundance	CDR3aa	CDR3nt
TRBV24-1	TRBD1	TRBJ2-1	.	CATSDLRDRGGNEQFF	TGTGCCACCAGTGATCTCCGGGACAGGGGGGGCAATGAGCAGTTCTTC
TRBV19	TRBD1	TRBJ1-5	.	CASSIVLTGDQPQHF	TGTGCCAGTAGTATAGTATTAACAGGGGATCAGCCCCAGCATTTT
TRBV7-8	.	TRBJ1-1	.	CASSLSGGQTEAFF	TGTGCCAGCAGCTTAAGCGGAGGACAGACTGAAGCTTTCTTT
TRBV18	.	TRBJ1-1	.	CASSNFGQGWYTEAFF	TGTGCCAGCTCAAACTTCGGGCAGGGGTGGTACACTGAAGCTTTCTTT
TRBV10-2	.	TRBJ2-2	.	CASSGTANTGELFF	TGCGCCAGCAGTGGGACAGCGAACACCGGGGAGCTGTTTTTT
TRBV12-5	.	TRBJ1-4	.	CASGLTGTNEKLFF	TGTGCTAGTGGTCTTACGGGAACTAATGAAAAACTGTTTTTT
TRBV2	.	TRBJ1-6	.	CASSEAGPKSPLHF	TGTGCCAGCAGTGAGGCAGGGCCGAAATCACCCCTCCACTTT
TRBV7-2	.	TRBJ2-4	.	CASSLASENIQYF	TGTGCCAGCAGCTTAGCCAGCGAAAACATTCAGTACTTC
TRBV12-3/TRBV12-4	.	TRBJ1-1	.	CASTLMNTEAFF	TGTGCCAGCACCTTAATGAACACTGAAGCTTTCTTT
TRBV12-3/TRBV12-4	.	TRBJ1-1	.	CASSFRSTEAFF	TGTGCCAGCAGTTTCCGGTCCACTGAAGCTTTCTTT
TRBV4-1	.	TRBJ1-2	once	CASSQGRQFYGYTF	TGCGCCAGCAGCCAGGGGAGACAATTCTATGGCTACACCTTC
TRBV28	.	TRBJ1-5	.	CASSFQGNNQPQHF	TGTGCCAGCAGTTTTCAGGGGAACAATCAGCCCCAGCATTTT
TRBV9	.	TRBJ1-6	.	CASSQEGMGSPLHF	TGTGCCAGCAGCCAAGAGGGAATGGGCTCACCCCTCCACTTT
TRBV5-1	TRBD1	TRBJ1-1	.	CASSPGTEGCAFF	TGCGCCAGCAGCCCCGGGACAGAGGGTTGTGCTTTCTTT
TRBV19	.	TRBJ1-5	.	CASSIGANSNQPQHF	TGTGCCAGTAGTATAGGGGCGAATAGCAATCAGCCCCAGCATTTT
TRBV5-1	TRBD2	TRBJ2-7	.	CASSFSGGKYEQYF	TGCGCCAGCAGCTTTAGCGGGGGGAAGTACGAGCAGTACTTC
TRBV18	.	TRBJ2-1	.	CASSPLNSLNEQFF	TGTGCCAGCTCACCCCTGAACTCGCTGAATGAGCAGTTCTTC
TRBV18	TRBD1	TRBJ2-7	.	CASSRTGTGAYEQYF	TGTGCCAGCTCCCGTACTGGGACAGGCGCCTACGAGCAGTACTTC
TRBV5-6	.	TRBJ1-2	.	CASSLATLLYGYTF	TGTGCCAGCAGCTTGGCTACCTTACTCTATGGCTACACCTTC
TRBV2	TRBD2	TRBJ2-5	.	CASSRGTSGETQYF	TGTGCCAGCAGTCGGGGGACTAGCGGCGAGACCCAGTACTTC
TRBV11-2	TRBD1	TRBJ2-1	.	CASSSLTGPGEQFF	TGTGCCAGCAGCTCCTTGACAGGGCCCGGGGAGCAGTTCTTC
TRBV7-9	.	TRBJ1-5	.	CASSLEQGIGQPQHF	TGTGCCAGCAGCTTAGAACAGGGAATAGGGCAGCCCCAGCATTTT
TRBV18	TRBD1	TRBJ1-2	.	CASSPEGGQGSSAHGYTF	TGTGCCAGCTCACCGGAGGGAGGACAGGGGTCCTCAGCCCATGGCTACACCTTC
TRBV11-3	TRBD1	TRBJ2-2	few	CASSSEDRVNSGELFF	TGTGCCAGCAGCTCCGAGGACAGGGTTAACTCCGGGGAGCTGTTTTTT
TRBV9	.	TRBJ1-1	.	CASSATIFPTVNTEAFF	TGTGCCAGCAGCGCCACCATCTTCCCGACAGTGAACACTGAAGCTTTCTTT
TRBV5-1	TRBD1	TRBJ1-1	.	CASTWGTANTEAFF	TGCGCCAGCACCTGGGGGACAGCAAACACTGAAGCTTTCTTT
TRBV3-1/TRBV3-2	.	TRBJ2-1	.	CASSPSFREQFF	TGTGCCAGCAGCCCCTCGTTCCGTGAGCAGTTCTTC
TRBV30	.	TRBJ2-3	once	CAWSVGGANRDTQYF	TGTGCCTGGAGTGTAGGGGGGGCGAACCGAGATACGCAGTATTTT
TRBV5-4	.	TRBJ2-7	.	CASSLLGSGHEQYF	TGTGCCAGCAGCTTGTTAGGTAGCGGCCACGAGCAGTACTTC
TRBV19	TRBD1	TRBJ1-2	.	CASSYTTGRQSYTF	TGTGCCAGTAGTTACACGACAGGGAGACAGAGCTACACCTTC
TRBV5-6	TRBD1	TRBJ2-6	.	CASSATGTSGANVLTF	TGTGCCAGCAGCGCGACAGGGACATCTGGGGCCAACGTCCTGACTTTC
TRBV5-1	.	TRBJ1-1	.	CASSFVPGVMNTEAFF	TGCGCCAGCAGCTTTGTGCCAGGCGTAATGAACACTGAAGCTTTCTTT
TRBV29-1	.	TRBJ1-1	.	CSVLGVTEAFF	TGCAGCGTATTAGGGGTCACTGAAGCTTTCTTT
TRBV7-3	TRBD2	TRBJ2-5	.	CASSPYSGGHPRETQYF	TGTGCCAGCAGCCCGTATAGCGGGGGGCACCCACGGGAGACCCAGTACTTC
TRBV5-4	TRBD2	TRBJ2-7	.	CASSSRGAYEQYF	TGTGCCAGCAGCTCCCGGGGGGCCTACGAGCAGTACTTC
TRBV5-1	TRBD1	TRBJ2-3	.	CASSLAGTVSTQYF	TGCGCCAGCAGCTTGGCCGGGACAGTTAGTACGCAGTATTTT
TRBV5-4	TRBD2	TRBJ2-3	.	CASSGGGGWTDTQYF	TGTGCCAGCAGCGGGGGCGGGGGGTGGACAGATACGCAGTATTTT
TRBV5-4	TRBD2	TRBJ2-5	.	CASSRTSGTQETQYF	TGTGCCAGCAGCCGGACTAGCGGTACCCAAGAGACCCAGTACTTC
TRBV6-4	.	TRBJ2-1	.	CASSPGGTDYNEQFF	TGTGCCAGCAGCCCTGGGGGGACAGACTACAATGAGCAGTTCTTC
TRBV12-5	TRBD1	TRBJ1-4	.	CASGLPGQANEKLFF	TGTGCTAGTGGTCTCCCGGGACAGGCTAATGAAAAACTGTTTTTT
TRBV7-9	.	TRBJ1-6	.	CASSRPRRQGSYNSPLHF	TGTGCCAGCAGCCGACCCAGGCGTCAGGGCTCCTATAATTCACCCCTCCACTTT
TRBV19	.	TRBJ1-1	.	CASRIRTQNTEAFF	TGTGCCAGTAGGATACGGACACAAAACACTGAAGCTTTCTTT
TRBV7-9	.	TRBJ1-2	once	CASSLLFGGGEYGYTF	TGTGCCAGCAGCTTGCTCTTTGGTGGGGGCGAGTATGGCTACACCTTC
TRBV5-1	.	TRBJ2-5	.	CASKRGGGEETQYF	TGCGCCAGCAAACGCGGGGGCGGAGAAGAGACCCAGTACTTC
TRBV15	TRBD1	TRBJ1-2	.	CATSNLAGGNYGYTF	TGTGCCACCAGCAATCTGGCAGGGGGTAACTATGGCTACACCTTC
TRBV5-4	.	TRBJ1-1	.	CASSTNQGNTEAFF	TGTGCCAGCAGCACAAACCAGGGGAACACTGAAGCTTTCTTT
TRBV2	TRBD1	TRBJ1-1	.	CAINSVGTVAEAFF	TGTGCCATCAACTCTGTTGGGACAGTGGCTGAAGCTTTCTTT
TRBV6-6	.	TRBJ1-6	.	CASRSTWGERGSPLHF	TGTGCCAGCAGATCAACGTGGGGAGAACGGGGTTCACCCCTCCACTTT
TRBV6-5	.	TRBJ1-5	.	CASSLTGFENQPQHF	TGTGCCAGCAGCCTGACAGGATTTGAGAATCAGCCCCAGCATTTT
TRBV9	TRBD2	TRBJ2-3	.	CASSSGTSGGADTQYF	TGTGCCAGCAGTTCCGGGACTAGCGGGGGGGCTGATACGCAGTATTTT
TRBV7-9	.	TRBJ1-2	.	CAILMLIWENYGYTF	TGTGCCATTTTAATGCTTATTTGGGAGAACTATGGCTACACCTTC